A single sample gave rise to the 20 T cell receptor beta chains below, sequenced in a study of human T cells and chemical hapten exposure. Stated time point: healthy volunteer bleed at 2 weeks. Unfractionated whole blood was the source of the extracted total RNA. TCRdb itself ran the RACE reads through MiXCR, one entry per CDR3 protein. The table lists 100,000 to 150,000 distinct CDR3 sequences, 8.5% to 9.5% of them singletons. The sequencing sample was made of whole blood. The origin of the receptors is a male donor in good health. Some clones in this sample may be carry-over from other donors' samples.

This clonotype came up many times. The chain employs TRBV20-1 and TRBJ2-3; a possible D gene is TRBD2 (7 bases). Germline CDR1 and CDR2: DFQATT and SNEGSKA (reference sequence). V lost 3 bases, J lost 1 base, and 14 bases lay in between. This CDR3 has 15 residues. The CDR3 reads CSARGGGHRTDTQYF. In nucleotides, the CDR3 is TGCAGTGCTAGGGGAGGGGGGCATCGCACAGATACGCAGTATTTT.

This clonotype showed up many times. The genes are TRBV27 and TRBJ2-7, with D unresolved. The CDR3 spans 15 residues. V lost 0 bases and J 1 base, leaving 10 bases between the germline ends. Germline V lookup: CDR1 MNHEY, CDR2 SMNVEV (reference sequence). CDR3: CASSLSYRESYEQYF. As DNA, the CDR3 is TGTGCCAGCAGTTTATCTTACAGAGAGTCCTACGAGCAGTACTTC.

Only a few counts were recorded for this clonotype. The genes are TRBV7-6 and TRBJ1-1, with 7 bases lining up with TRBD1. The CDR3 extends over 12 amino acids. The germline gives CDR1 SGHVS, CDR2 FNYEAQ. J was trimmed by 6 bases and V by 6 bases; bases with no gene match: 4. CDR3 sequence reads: CASSQGQAEAFF. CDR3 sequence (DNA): TGTGCCAGCAGTCAAGGACAGGCTGAAGCTTTCTTT.

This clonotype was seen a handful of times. CDR3 amino acids: CASSSTMASYEQYF. The CDR3 coding sequence is TGTGCCAGCAGCTCGACTATGGCATCCTACGAGCAGTACTTC. The chain has TRBV7-2 and TRBJ2-7, with D possibly matching TRBD2 (5 bases). The germline gives CDR1 SGHTA, CDR2 FQGNSA. The CDR3 has 14 amino acids. The V end lost 4 bases, the J end lost 1 base, and 11 bases lay between the germline ends.

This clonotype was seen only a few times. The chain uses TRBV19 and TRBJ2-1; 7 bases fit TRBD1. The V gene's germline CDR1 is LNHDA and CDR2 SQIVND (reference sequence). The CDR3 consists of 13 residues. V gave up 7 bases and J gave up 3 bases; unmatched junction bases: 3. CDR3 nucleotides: TGTGCCAGTAATCCAGGGGGCTACAATGAGCAGTTCTTC. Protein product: CASNPGGYNEQFF.

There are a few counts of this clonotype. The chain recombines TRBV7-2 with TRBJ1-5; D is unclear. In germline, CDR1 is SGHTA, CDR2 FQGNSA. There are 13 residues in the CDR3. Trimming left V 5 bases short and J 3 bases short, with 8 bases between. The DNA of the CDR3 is TGTGCCAGCAGCACGCAGAACAATCAGCCCCAGCATTTT. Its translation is CASSTQNNQPQHF.

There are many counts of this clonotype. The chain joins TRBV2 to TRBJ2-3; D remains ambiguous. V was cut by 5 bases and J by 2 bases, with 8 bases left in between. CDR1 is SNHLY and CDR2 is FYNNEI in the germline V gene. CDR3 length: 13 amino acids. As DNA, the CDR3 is TGTGCCAGCAGTCTCCGACTCACAGATACGCAGTATTTT. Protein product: CASSLRLTDTQYF.

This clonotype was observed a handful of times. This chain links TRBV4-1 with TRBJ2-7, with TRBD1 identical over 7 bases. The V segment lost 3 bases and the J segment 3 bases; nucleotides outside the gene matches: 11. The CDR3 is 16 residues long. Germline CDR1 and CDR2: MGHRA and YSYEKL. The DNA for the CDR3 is TGCGCCAGCAGCCAGGACCCCGGGACAGTTAACTACGAGCAGTACTTC. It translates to CASSQDPGTVNYEQYF.

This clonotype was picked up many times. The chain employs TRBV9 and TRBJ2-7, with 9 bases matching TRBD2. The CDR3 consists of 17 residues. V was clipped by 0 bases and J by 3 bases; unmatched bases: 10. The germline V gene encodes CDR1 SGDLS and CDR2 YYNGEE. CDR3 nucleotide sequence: TGTGCCAGCAGCGTAGGGTCTAGCGGGATCCCTCTCTACGAGCAGTACTTC. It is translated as CASSVGSSGIPLYEQYF.

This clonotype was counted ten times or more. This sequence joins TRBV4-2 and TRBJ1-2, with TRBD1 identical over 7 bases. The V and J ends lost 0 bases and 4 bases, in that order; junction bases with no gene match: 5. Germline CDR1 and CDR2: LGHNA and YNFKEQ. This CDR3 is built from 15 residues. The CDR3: CASSQEEGAFYGYTF. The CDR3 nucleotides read TGTGCCAGCAGCCAAGAGGAGGGGGCCTTCTATGGCTACACCTTC.

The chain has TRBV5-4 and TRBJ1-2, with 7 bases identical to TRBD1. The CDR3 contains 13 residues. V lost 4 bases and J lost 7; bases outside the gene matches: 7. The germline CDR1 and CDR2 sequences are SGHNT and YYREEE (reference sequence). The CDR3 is CASSPIRGSGYTF. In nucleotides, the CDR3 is TGTGCCAGCAGCCCAATCAGGGGGTCTGGCTACACCTTC.

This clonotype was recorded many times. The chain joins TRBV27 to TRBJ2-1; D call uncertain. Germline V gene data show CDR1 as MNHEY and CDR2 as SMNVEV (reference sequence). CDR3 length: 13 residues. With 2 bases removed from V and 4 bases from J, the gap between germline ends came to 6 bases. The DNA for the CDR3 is TGTGCCAGCAGTTTAAGGGATTACAATGAGCAGTTCTTC. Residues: CASSLRDYNEQFF.

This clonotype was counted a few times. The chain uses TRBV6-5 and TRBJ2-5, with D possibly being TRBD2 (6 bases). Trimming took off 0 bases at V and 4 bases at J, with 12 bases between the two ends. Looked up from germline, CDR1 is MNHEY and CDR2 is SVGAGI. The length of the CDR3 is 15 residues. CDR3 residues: CASSYSNQGGETQYF. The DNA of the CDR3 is TGTGCCAGCAGTTACTCAAACCAGGGAGGAGAGACCCAGTACTTC.

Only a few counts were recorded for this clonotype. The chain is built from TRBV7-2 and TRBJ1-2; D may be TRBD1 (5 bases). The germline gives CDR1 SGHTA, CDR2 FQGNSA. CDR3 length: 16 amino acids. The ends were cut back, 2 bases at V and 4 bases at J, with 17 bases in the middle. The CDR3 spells CASSLNGGVGGYGYTF. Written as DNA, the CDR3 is TGTGCCAGCAGCTTAAACGGGGGGGTTGGTGGCTATGGCTACACCTTC.

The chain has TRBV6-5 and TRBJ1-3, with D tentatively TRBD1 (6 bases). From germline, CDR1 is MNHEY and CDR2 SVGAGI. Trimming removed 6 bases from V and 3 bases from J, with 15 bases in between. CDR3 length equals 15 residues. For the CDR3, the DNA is TGTGCCAGCAGGAGTACAGGGCTAAGTGGAAACACCATATATTTT. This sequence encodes CASRSTGLSGNTIYF.

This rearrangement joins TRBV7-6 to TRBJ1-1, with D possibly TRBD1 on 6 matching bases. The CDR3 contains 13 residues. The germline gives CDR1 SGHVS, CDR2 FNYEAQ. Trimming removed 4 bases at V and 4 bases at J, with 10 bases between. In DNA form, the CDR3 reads TGTGCCAGCAGCTCCACAGGGAGCACTGAAGCTTTCTTT. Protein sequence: CASSSTGSTEAFF.

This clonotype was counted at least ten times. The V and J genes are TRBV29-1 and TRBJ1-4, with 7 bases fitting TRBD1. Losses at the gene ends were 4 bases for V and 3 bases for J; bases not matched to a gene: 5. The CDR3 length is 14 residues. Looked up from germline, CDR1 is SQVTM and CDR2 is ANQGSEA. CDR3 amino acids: CSVAEGASNEKLFF. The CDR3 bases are TGCAGCGTTGCGGAGGGGGCATCTAATGAAAAACTGTTTTTT.

CDR3 in DNA: TGTGCCATCACCGAGTATAGGACGGAGCCTGGGGATGGCTACACCTTC. Translating gives CAITEYRTEPGDGYTF. The J gene is TRBJ1-2, the V gene TRBV10-3; D not resolved. CDR3 length equals 16 residues. V lost 7 bases and J 6 bases, leaving 24 bases between the germline ends. The germline CDR1 and CDR2 sequences are ENHRY and SYGVKD.

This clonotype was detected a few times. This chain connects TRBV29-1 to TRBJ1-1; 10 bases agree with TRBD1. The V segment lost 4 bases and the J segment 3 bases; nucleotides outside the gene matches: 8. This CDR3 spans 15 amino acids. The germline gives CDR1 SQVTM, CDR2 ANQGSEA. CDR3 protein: CSVGTGGSMYTEAFF. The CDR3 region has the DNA TGCAGCGTTGGGACAGGGGGATCGATGTACACTGAAGCTTTCTTT. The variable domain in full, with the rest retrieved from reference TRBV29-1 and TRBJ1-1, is SAVISQKPSRDICQRGTSLTIQCQVDSQVTMMFWYRQQPGQSLTLIATANQGSEATYESGFVIDKFPISRPNLTFSTLTVSNMSPEDSSIYLCSVGTGGSMYTEAFFGQGTRLTVV.

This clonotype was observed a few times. The CDR3 DNA reads TGCAGTACTGTCAGACTCCTCAACACTGAAGCTTTCTTT. It translates to CSTVRLLNTEAFF. The genes are TRBV20-1 and TRBJ1-1, with D unresolved. Trimming pared 8 bases from V and 2 bases from J, leaving 15 bases between. The CDR3 runs 13 residues. Germline CDR1 DFQATT, CDR2 SNEGSKA (reference sequence).